Listed below are T cell receptor beta chains from one sample, sequenced in a study of identical twins. TCRdb recomputed calls from the 5' RACE reads with MiXCR, one row per CDR3 protein. The table records 1.5 million to 2 million distinct CDR3 sequences, about 31% of them present only once. Sequences were obtained from cord blood. Every receptor here comes from a newborn girl in good health. Each CDR3 is given with its conserved first and last residue. Each record gives: J gene, V gene, CDR3 length, clone size, D gene, CDR3 protein, CDR3 DNA. D genes are given only for firm matches. Clone size is shown for a subset of rows, as once, few, many or a class of expanded clone.

TRBJ2-5,TRBV5-1,14,NA,NA,CASSWVAFQETQYF,TGCGCCAGCAGCTGGGTGGCATTCCAAGAGACCCAGTACTTC
TRBJ2-7,TRBV20-1,15,once,NA,CSARGPQSSYNEQYF,TGCAGTGCTAGGGGTCCGCAGAGCTCCTACAATGAGCAGTACTTC
TRBJ2-1,TRBV4-2,16,few,TRBD2,CASSQDSGGTYNEQFF,TGTGCCAGCAGCCAGGATAGCGGGGGGACGTACAATGAGCAGTTCTTC
TRBJ1-1,TRBV20-1,12,few,NA,CSARGDTGSAFF,TGCAGTGCTAGGGGGGACACGGGTTCGGCTTTCTTT
TRBJ2-7,TRBV5-1,15,NA,TRBD2,CASRLVDGRAYEQYF,TGCGCCAGCAGACTAGTAGATGGGAGGGCCTACGAGCAGTACTTC
TRBJ1-4,TRBV2,14,NA,TRBD1,CASSPGQRSEKLFF,TGTGCCAGCAGCCCGGGACAGAGAAGTGAAAAACTGTTTTTT
TRBJ2-7,TRBV27,15,NA,TRBD1,CASSLEGQGLHEQYF,TGTGCCAGCAGTTTAGAAGGACAGGGTCTCCACGAGCAGTACTTC
TRBJ2-1,TRBV18,14,NA,TRBD1,CASSSTQGNNEQFF,TGTGCCAGCTCATCAACACAGGGGAACAATGAGCAGTTCTTC
TRBJ2-5,TRBV3-1,16,NA,TRBD1,CASSFDRGPSQETQYF,TGTGCCAGCAGCTTCGACAGGGGACCTTCCCAAGAGACCCAGTACTTC
TRBJ2-3,TRBV4-2,13,many,NA,CASSQEVQDTQYF,TGTGCCAGCAGCCAAGAGGTTCAAGATACGCAGTATTTT
TRBJ2-5,TRBV11-2,17,NA,TRBD1,CTSSSKQGVSYQETQYF,TGTACCAGCAGCTCGAAACAGGGGGTCTCGTACCAAGAGACCCAGTACTTC
TRBJ2-3,TRBV28,14,NA,TRBD1,CASRPGQVTDTQYF,TGTGCCAGCAGACCCGGACAGGTCACAGATACGCAGTATTTT
TRBJ1-3,TRBV6-1,15,NA,NA,CASSEQAPSGNTIYF,TGTGCCAGCAGTGAACAGGCGCCCTCTGGAAACACCATATATTTT
TRBJ2-1,TRBV4-1,17,few,NA,CASSQTQGLVYNGEQFF,TGCGCCAGCAGCCAAACTCAGGGGCTAGTCTACAATGGTGAGCAGTTCTTC
TRBJ2-7,TRBV7-9,12,few,NA,CASSFFLGEQYF,TGTGCCAGCAGCTTCTTCCTAGGCGAGCAGTACTTC
TRBJ2-1,TRBV6-5,14,few,NA,CASSYSNQPNEQFF,TGTGCCAGCAGTTACTCGAACCAGCCCAATGAGCAGTTCTTC
TRBJ2-3,TRBV20-1,19,NA,TRBD2,CSAKVGLAGLTVRTDTQYF,TGCAGTGCTAAAGTTGGACTAGCGGGACTAACGGTCCGCACAGATACGCAGTATTTT
TRBJ1-1,TRBV4-1,14,NA,NA,CASSQTRDNTEAFF,TGCGCCAGCAGCCAGACCCGGGACAACACTGAAGCTTTCTTT
TRBJ2-7,TRBV6-6,15,many,TRBD1,CASSSHGTGAYEQYF,TGTGCCAGCAGTTCCCATGGGACAGGGGCCTACGAGCAGTACTTC
TRBJ2-1,TRBV6-5,16,NA,TRBD1,CASSSPQGTGTYEQFF,TGTGCCAGCAGTTCGCCCCAGGGGACAGGAACCTACGAGCAGTTCTTC
TRBJ2-1,TRBV20-1,15,few,TRBD2,CSARARLAATNEQFF,TGCAGTGCTAGAGCCAGACTAGCGGCAACCAATGAGCAGTTCTTC
TRBJ2-1,TRBV5-1,16,few,TRBD2,CASSFSLAGRDNEQFF,TGCGCCAGCAGCTTTTCTTTAGCGGGGAGAGACAATGAGCAGTTCTTC
TRBJ2-3,TRBV6-2/TRBV6-3,14,few,NA,CASSNTIIGGTQYF,TGTGCCAGCAGTAACACGATAATAGGGGGTACGCAGTATTTT
TRBJ1-1,TRBV6-6,13,NA,NA,CASSSPQHTEAFF,TGTGCCAGCAGCAGTCCCCAGCACACTGAAGCTTTCTTT
TRBJ2-7,TRBV3-1,14,few,TRBD1,CASSGTGGIDEQYF,TGTGCCAGCAGCGGGACAGGGGGTATCGACGAGCAGTACTTC
TRBJ2-7,TRBV20-1,15,few,TRBD1,CSASLPGQGSYEQYF,TGCAGTGCTAGTTTACCGGGACAGGGTTCCTACGAGCAGTACTTC
TRBJ2-7,TRBV20-1,14,few,NA,CSARYSGGFDEQYF,TGCAGTGCTAGATATTCGGGGGGCTTCGACGAGCAGTACTTC
TRBJ1-2,TRBV7-8,13,NA,NA,CASSLRFNRGYTF,TGTGCCAGCAGCTTAAGGTTTAACAGGGGCTACACCTTC
TRBJ2-7,TRBV6-5,14,few,TRBD1,CASSYTGTDYEQYF,TGTGCCAGCAGTTACACCGGGACAGACTACGAGCAGTACTTC
TRBJ2-7,TRBV10-3,15,NA,NA,CAISESDRTFYEQYF,TGTGCCATCAGTGAGTCTGACAGGACTTTCTACGAGCAGTACTTC
TRBJ2-3,TRBV24-1,15,few,TRBD1,CATSDAGQGTDTQYF,TGTGCCACCAGTGATGCCGGACAGGGAACAGATACGCAGTATTTT
TRBJ1-2,TRBV29-1,14,few,NA,CSVLQPEDNYGYTF,TGCAGCGTTCTCCAGCCGGAGGACAACTATGGCTACACCTTC
TRBJ1-2,TRBV28,17,NA,NA,CASSFPGGRGTDRGYTF,TGTGCCAGCAGTTTCCCCGGTGGGCGCGGGACGGATCGTGGCTACACCTTC
TRBJ2-2,TRBV20-1,15,NA,NA,CSARQTGYNTGELFF,TGCAGTGCTAGACAGACAGGCTATAACACCGGGGAGCTGTTTTTT
TRBJ2-7,TRBV28,13,NA,TRBD2,CASELAGSGEQYF,TGTGCCAGCGAATTAGCGGGATCCGGCGAGCAGTACTTC
TRBJ2-3,TRBV2,15,few,TRBD2,CASSEEVSGGYTQYF,TGTGCCAGCAGTGAAGAGGTTAGCGGGGGCTATACGCAGTATTTT
TRBJ2-3,TRBV7-6,14,few,NA,CASSLSNGGDTQYF,TGTGCCAGCAGCTTATCAAATGGGGGGGATACGCAGTATTTT
TRBJ1-2,TRBV10-3,12,NA,NA,CANSGPNYGYTF,TGTGCCAACTCTGGGCCTAACTATGGCTACACCTTC
TRBJ2-7,TRBV5-1,16,many,TRBD2,CASSRGTSGRTYEQYF,TGCGCCAGCAGCCGCGGGACTAGCGGGAGAACCTACGAGCAGTACTTC